Following are 14 T cell receptor beta chains from one sample sequenced in a study of lymphopenia after photon versus proton radiotherapy. Repertoires were generated with immunoSEQ multiplex PCR, while TCRdb's copy carries only in-frame clones and drops some. The sample includes under 70,000 clones, 85% to 95% of them seen just once. The specimen comprised peripheral blood, sampled from a patient treated with photon-based radiotherapy. These receptors all stem from a woman aged 35 to 49 with cholangiocarcinoma.

This clone was observed a handful of times. This chain connects TRBV4-3 to TRBJ1-1, with TRBD1 identical over 7 bases. The ends lost 3 bases at V and 11 bases at J; junction bases unmatched: 15. CDR1 is LGHNA and CDR2 is YSLEER in the germline V gene. This CDR3 is built from 15 residues. CDR3 DNA: TGCGCCAGCAGCCAGGGACAGCCGGGTTTGGGAGTTGCTTTCTTT. This codes for CASSQGQPGLGVAFF.

V usage is TRBV30 and J usage is TRBJ1-2; D call uncertain. This CDR3 spans 16 amino acids. Trimming stripped 2 bases from V and 2 bases from J, with 18 bases between. Germline V gives CDR1 GTSNPN, CDR2 SVGIG (reference sequence). The chain's CDR3 is CAWSFFPERQNYGYTF. CDR3 coding DNA: TGTGCCTGGAGTTTTTTTCCCGAGAGGCAGAACTATGGCTACACCTTC.

This chain uses TRBV4-2 with TRBJ1-4, with D unresolved. Trimming left V 0 bases short and J 4 bases short, with 9 bases between. The length of the CDR3 is 15 residues. CDR1 LGHNA and CDR2 YNFKEQ come from the germline V gene. The CDR3 loop reads CASSQDPALNEKLFF. As DNA, the CDR3 is TGTGCCAGCAGCCAAGATCCGGCCCTTAATGAAAAACTGTTTTTT.

V is TRBV5-5 and J is TRBJ1-5; 7 nucleotides line up with TRBD1. The CDR3 totals 17 residues. Trimming at V came to 0 bases and at J to 5 bases, leaving 11 bases not matched to a gene. CDR1 is SGHKS and CDR2 is YYEKEE in the germline V gene (reference sequence). CDR3 in DNA: TGTGCCAGCAGCTTGGATAGCGGGACAGCTTTATATCAGCCCCAGCATTTT. This codes for CASSLDSGTALYQPQHF.

The chain links TRBV11-2 to TRBJ2-1; D is unclear. V was cut by 1 base and J by 0 bases, with 10 bases left in between. This CDR3 region has 16 residues. The germline gives CDR1 SGHAT, CDR2 FQNNGV. This CDR3 reads CASSLVAFPSYNEQFF. The CDR3 nucleotides are TGTGCCAGCAGCTTAGTGGCCTTTCCCTCCTACAATGAGCAGTTCTTC.

Comment on this clone: The same CDR3 also results from other DNA sequences found in this sample. V and J are TRBV27 and TRBJ2-7; the D gene is possibly TRBD2 (6 bases). V was shortened by 6 bases and J by 2 bases, with 11 bases between the two germline ends. CDR3 length: 13 residues. Germline V gene sequence: CDR1 MNHEY, CDR2 SMNVEV (reference sequence). This CDR3 is CASSRDSTYEQYF. The CDR3, as DNA: TGTGCCAGCAGCCGGGACTCTACCTACGAGCAGTACTTC.

This clone was observed once. The rearrangement links TRBV6-5 to TRBJ2-5; 7 nucleotides align to TRBD2. V lost 8 bases, J lost 5 bases, and 11 bases stayed unmatched. From germline, CDR1 is MNHEY and CDR2 SVGAGI. CDR3 size: 14 residues. Here the CDR3 reads CASDVSGGFETQYF. As DNA, the CDR3 is TGTGCCAGCGATGTATCGGGGGGATTCGAGACCCAGTACTTC.

This clone was seen only a few times. This chain links TRBV19 with TRBJ1-5; 7 bases map to TRBD1. The V segment lost 3 bases and the J segment 4 bases; nucleotides outside the gene matches: 0. Per germline, CDR1 LNHDA and CDR2 SQIVND (reference sequence). This CDR3 has 13 amino acids. Here the CDR3 reads CASSMTGNQPQHF. The DNA for the CDR3 is TGTGCCAGTAGTATGACAGGGAATCAGCCCCAGCATTTT. The whole variable domain, filled in from reference TRBV19 and TRBJ1-5, reads DGGITQSPKYLFRKEGQNVTLSCEQNLNHDAMYWYRQDPGQGLRLIYYSQIVNDFQKGDIAEGYSVSREKKESFPLTVTSAQKNPTAFYLCASSMTGNQPQHFGDGTRLSIL.

This clone was observed once. The chain couples TRBV19 to TRBJ2-7, with D unresolved. V was shortened by 5 bases and J by 1 base, with 6 bases between the two germline ends. Looked up from germline, CDR1 is LNHDA and CDR2 is SQIVND (reference sequence). This CDR3 comprises 12 residues. The CDR3 DNA follows: TGTGCCAGTAGTTCGTCTTCCTACGAGCAGTACTTC. Protein: CASSSSSYEQYF.

The chain has TRBV28 and TRBJ1-1; 8 positions agree with TRBD1. Per germline, CDR1 MDHEN and CDR2 SYDVKM. The CDR3 covers 16 residues. V was pared by 6 bases and J by 4 bases, with 13 bases of the junction left unmatched. The CDR3 region is CASSAQGAGGGTEAFF. The CDR3 DNA reads TGTGCCAGCAGCGCTCAGGGGGCAGGGGGAGGCACTGAAGCTTTCTTT.

This chain connects TRBV14 to TRBJ2-7; TRBD2 might be the D (5 bases). V gave up 1 base and J gave up 6 bases, with 10 bases separating them. The length of the CDR3 is 13 residues. Germline loops: CDR1 SGHDN, CDR2 FVKESK. CDR3 DNA sequence: TGTGCCAGCAGCCAAGTGCTAGCAGGCGAGCAGTACTTC. Translating gives CASSQVLAGEQYF.

This chain links TRBV28 with TRBJ1-2; maybe TRBD1 (5 bases). V lost 7 bases, J lost 7 bases, and 19 bases lay in between. There are 14 residues in the CDR3. CDR1 and CDR2 (germline): MDHEN, SYDVKM. In nucleotides, the CDR3 is TGTGCCAGCATACTTGCTGGGGCGCGTAGTGGCTACACCTTC. This codes for CASILAGARSGYTF.

Comment on this clone: Other DNA variants within this sample encode the same CDR3. J is TRBJ1-2 and V is TRBV11-2; 8 bases are a match to TRBD1. Per the germline V gene, CDR1 is SGHAT and CDR2 is FQNNGV. V shed 5 bases and J 4 bases; nucleotides not matched to a gene: 12. The CDR3 contains 16 residues. The CDR3 nucleotides read TGTGCCAGCAGCACATTCGGGACAGGCGGAGGCTATGGCTACACCTTC. Protein: CASSTFGTGGGYGYTF.

This chain connects TRBV5-8 to TRBJ2-2; D may be TRBD1 (5 bases). The CDR3 covers 15 residues. Germline V gene data show CDR1 as SGHTS and CDR2 as YDEGEE. The V end was cut by 4 bases, the J end by 5 bases, with 15 bases between. The CDR3 DNA is TGTGCCAGCAGCCCCGCTTTGACAGTTACCGGGGAGCTGTTTTTT. Encoded protein: CASSPALTVTGELFF. Full variable domain (rest looked up from reference TRBV5-8 and TRBJ2-2): EAGVTQSPTHLIKTRGQQATLRCSPISGHTSVYWYQQALGLGLQFLLWYDEGEERNRGNFPPRFSGRQFPNYSSELNVNALELEDSALYLCASSPALTVTGELFFGEGSRLTVL.